This T cell receptor beta chain was documented in a study of tumor and adjacent non-tumor tissue in lung cancer listed by TCRdb under 2018. The study in broad terms: Of the cohort, about a dozen patients had adenocarcinoma, 2 had squamous cell carcinoma and 1 had small cell lung cancer. Some 31 paired specimens, one tumor and one normal lung sample per patient, were profiled by TCRbeta CDR3 sequencing. The study compared bulk TCRbeta repertoires between lung tumor tissue and matched distant non-tumor lung tissue from over twelve lung cancer patients. Sequencing produced 130,000,000 or so productive TCRbeta reads in total, an average of about 4 million reads per sample. The roughly 15 patients were aged roughly 30 to 85 years, included around 10 men and 5 women, and had TNM stage I to III disease. Points the paper makes about the study in general: A significantly larger cumulative share of the repertoire was made up by the top 100 clones in normal lung than in tumor tissue. The methods do not name the sequencing platform or mention unique molecular identifiers. With only around 16 patients in the cohort, the authors noted that larger samples and more detailed clinical data are needed. Tumor tissue showed significantly higher TCR diversity (inverse Simpson) than normal lung tissue, at 431.37 vs 166.20 (P = 0.0075, Mann-Whitney U test). Younger patients had significantly higher TCR diversity, and higher tumor TCR diversity was associated with shorter overall and disease-free survival. Because peripheral blood was not sequenced, the blood TCRbeta repertoires of the lung cancer patients in the study went unexamined.

CDR1 and CDR2 (LGHNT, FRNRAP) derive from the germline V gene. Measured from the cysteine to the phenylalanine, the CDR3 is 13 residues long. Only CDR3 DNA is held: 39 bases, read in frame from base 1. Trimming removed 7 bases from V and 1 base from J, leaving 10 bases between the germline ends. RNA was extracted from bulk unsorted tissue and checked for quality with a NanoDrop ND-1000 and an Agilent 2100. Newly diagnosed lung cancer patients without prior chemotherapy who had been admitted for thoracic surgery in China between August and November 2014 were enrolled as donors. The study excluded patients who had received radiotherapy or chemotherapy before or who had another cancer at the same time. Surgical tissue pieces of roughly 1-2.2 cm3 were preserved in RNAlater solution and stored at -80 °C until use. Library prep was done by multiplex PCR. Sequenced using an Illumina HiSeq 2500. TCRbeta libraries were built by three rounds of nested PCR using primers (Table S4), following protocols modified from ARM-PCR. PCR products of 200-500 bp were gel-excised and purified with the QIAquick gel extraction kit before sequencing. On the study's bioinformatics: Trimmomatic was used to clean the reads, FLASH was used to merge the reads into complete CDR3 sequences, and MiTCR was used to assign the reads to V(D)J germline segments. Clonal diversity was computed as the inverse Simpson's index with VDJtools. A read counted as productive if the sequence was in-frame and lacked a premature stop codon. TCRdb reanalyzed the raw reads on its own, using fastp at Q25 for trimming and MiXCR for clone calling, and kept in-frame beta chains. Every distinct CDR3 protein forms one entry, paired with its most common genes and DNA. The V and J calls and clone size are TCRdb's, not the authors'. This sample comprises fewer than 150,000 distinct CDR3 sequences, approximately 72% of them detected only once. Of the sample, approximately 18% is held by the ten largest clones.

Of note for this clonotype: No antigen is known for it. Within one base of it there is no much larger clone, and no base qualities were kept.

The TCR was taken from a man aged 60 to 69 with small cell lung cancer. The sequenced sample consisted of lung tumor tissue. The receptor chain draws on TRBV12-5 and TRBJ1-1; no D gene can be assigned with confidence. This receptor carries the CDR3 CASAKEGNTEAFF. The DNA sequence is as follows: TGTGCTAGTGCCAAAGAGGGGAACACTGAAGCTTTCTTT.